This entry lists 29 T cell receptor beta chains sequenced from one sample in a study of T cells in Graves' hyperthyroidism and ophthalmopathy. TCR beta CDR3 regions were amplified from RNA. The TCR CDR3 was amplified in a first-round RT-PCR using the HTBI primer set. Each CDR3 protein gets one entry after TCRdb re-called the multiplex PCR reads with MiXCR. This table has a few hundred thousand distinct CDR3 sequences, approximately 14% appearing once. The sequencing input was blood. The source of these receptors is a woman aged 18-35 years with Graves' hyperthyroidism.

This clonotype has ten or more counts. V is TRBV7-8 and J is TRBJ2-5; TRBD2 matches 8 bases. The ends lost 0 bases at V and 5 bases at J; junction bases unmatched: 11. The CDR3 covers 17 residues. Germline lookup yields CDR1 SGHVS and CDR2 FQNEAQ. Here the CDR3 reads CASSLALVRGGDETQYF. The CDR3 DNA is TGTGCCAGCAGCTTAGCGCTTGTCCGGGGGGGTGACGAGACCCAGTACTTC. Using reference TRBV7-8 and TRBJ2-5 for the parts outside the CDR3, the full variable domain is GAGVSQSPRYKVAKRGQDVALRCDPISGHVSLFWYQQALGQGPEFLTYFQNEAQLDKSGLPSDRFFAERPEGSVSTLKIQRTQQEDSAVYLCASSLALVRGGDETQYFGPGTRLLVL.

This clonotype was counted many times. This CDR3 reads CASSEWTGMGSPLHF. The DNA of the CDR3 is TGTGCCAGCAGTGAATGGACAGGGATGGGTTCACCCCTCCACTTT. V usage is TRBV6-1 and J usage is TRBJ1-6; 8 nucleotides match TRBD1. The ends lost 2 bases at V and 9 bases at J; junction bases unmatched: 6. Germline values: CDR1 MNHNS, CDR2 SASEGT. This CDR3 comprises 15 residues.

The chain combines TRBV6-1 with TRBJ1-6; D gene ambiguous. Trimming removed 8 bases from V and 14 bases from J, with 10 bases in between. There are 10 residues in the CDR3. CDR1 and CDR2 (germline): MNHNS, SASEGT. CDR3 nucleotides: TGTGCCAGCGGCTTATCAGCCCTCCACTTT. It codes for CASGLSALHF.

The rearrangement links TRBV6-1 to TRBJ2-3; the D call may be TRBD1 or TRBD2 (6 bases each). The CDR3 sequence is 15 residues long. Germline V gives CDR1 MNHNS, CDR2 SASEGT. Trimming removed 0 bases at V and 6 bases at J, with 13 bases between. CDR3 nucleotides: TGTGCCAGCAGTGAAGCGGGGGGCGTCGGGGATACGCAGTATTTT. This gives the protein CASSEAGGVGDTQYF.

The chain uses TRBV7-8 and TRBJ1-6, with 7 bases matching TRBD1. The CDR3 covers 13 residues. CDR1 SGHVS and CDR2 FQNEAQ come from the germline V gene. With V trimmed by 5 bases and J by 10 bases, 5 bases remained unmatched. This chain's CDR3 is CASSGDRVSPLHF. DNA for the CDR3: TGTGCCAGCAGCGGCGACAGGGTCTCACCCCTCCACTTT.

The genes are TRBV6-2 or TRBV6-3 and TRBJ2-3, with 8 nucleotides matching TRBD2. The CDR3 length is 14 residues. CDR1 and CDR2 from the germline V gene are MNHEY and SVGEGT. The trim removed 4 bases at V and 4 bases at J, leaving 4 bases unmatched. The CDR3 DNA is TGTGCCAGCAGTTTTCCGGGACTAGCAGATACGCAGTATTTT. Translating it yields CASSFPGLADTQYF.

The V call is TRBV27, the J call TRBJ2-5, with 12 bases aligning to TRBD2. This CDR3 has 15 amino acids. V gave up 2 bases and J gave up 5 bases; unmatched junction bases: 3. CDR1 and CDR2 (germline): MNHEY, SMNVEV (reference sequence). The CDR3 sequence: CASSLTGTSGETQYF. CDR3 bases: TGTGCCAGCAGTTTAACCGGGACTAGCGGGGAGACCCAGTACTTC.

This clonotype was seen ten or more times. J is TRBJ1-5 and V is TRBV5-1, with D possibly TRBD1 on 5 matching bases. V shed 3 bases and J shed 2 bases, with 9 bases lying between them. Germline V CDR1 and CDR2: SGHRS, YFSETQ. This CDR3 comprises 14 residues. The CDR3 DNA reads TGCGCCAGCAGCTGGGGGGTAGGCAATCAGCCCCAGCATTTT. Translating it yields CASSWGVGNQPQHF.

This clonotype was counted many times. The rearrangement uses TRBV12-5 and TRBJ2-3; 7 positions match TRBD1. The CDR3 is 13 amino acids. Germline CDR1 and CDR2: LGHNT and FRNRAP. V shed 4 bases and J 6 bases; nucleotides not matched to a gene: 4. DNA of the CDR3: TGTGCTAGTGGTTACACCAGGGGGGATACGCAGTATTTT. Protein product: CASGYTRGDTQYF.

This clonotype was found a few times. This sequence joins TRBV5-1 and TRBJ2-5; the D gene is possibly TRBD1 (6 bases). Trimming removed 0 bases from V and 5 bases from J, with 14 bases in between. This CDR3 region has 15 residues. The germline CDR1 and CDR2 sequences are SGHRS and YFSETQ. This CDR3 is CASSLASGAWETQYF. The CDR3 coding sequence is TGCGCCAGCAGCTTGGCCTCAGGGGCCTGGGAGACCCAGTACTTC.

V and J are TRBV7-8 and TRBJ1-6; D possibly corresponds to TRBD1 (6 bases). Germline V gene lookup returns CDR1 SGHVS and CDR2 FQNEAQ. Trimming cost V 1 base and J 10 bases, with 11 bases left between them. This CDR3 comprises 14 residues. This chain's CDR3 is CASSLGGGGSPLHF. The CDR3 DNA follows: TGTGCCAGCAGCTTAGGGGGAGGGGGGTCACCCCTCCACTTT.

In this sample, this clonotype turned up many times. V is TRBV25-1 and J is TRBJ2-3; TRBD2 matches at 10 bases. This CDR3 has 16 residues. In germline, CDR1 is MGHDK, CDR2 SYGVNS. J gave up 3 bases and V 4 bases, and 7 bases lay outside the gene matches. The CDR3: CASSARTSGETDTQYF. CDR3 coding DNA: TGTGCCAGCAGTGCTAGGACTAGCGGAGAAACAGATACGCAGTATTTT. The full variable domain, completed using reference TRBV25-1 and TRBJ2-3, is EADIYQTPRYLVIGTGKKITLECSQTMGHDKMYWYQQDPGMELHLIHYSYGVNSTEKGDLSSESTVSRIRTEHFPLTLESARPSHTSQYLCASSARTSGETDTQYFGPGTRLTVL.

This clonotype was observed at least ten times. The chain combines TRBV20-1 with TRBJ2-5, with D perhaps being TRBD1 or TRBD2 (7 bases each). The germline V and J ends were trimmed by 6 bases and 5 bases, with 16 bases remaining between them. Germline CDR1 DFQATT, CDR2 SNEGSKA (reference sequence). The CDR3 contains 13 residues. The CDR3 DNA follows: TGCAGTGCCAGGGAGGGGGCGGAGGAGACCCAGTACTTC. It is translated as CSAREGAEETQYF.

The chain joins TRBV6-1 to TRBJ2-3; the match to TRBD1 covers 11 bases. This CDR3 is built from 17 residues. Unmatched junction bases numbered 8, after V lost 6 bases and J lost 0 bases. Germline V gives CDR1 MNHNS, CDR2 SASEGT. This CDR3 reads CASSPTRDRGSTDTQYF. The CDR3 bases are TGTGCCAGCAGCCCCACTAGGGACAGGGGGAGCACAGATACGCAGTATTTT.

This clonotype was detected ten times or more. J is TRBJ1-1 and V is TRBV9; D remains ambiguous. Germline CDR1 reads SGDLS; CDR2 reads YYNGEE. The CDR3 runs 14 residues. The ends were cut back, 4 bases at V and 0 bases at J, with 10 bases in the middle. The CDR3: CASSRKGMNTEAFF. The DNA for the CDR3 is TGTGCCAGCAGCCGGAAAGGAATGAACACTGAAGCTTTCTTT. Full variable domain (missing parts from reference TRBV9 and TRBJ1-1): DSGVTQTPKHLITATGQRVTLRCSPRSGDLSVYWYQQSLDQGLQFLIQYYNGEERAKGNILERFSAQQFPDLHSELNLSSLELGDSALYFCASSRKGMNTEAFFGQGTRLTVV.

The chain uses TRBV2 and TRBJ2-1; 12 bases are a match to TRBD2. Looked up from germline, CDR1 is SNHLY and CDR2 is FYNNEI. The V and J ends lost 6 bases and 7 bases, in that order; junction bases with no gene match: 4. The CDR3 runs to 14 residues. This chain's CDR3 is CASSQTSGRNEQFF. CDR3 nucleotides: TGTGCCAGCAGCCAGACTAGCGGGAGAAATGAGCAGTTCTTC. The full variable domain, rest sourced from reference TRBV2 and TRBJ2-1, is EPEVTQTPSHQVTQMGQEVILRCVPISNHLYFYWYRQILGQKVEFLVSFYNNEISEKSEIFDDQFSVERPDGSNFTLKIRSTKLEDSAMYFCASSQTSGRNEQFFGPGTRLTVL.

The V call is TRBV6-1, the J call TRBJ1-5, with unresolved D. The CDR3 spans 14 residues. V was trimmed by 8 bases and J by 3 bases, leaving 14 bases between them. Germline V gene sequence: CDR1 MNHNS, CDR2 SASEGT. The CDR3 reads CASRLPGLNQPQHF. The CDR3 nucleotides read TGTGCCAGCCGCCTTCCAGGCCTCAATCAGCCCCAGCATTTT.

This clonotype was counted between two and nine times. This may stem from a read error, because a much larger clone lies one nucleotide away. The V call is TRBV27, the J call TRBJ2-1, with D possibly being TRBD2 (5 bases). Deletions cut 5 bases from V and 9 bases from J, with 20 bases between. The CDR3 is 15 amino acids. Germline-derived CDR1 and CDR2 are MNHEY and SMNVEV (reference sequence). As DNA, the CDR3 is TGTGCCAGCAGTCACGGTCGCCCAGTTGGGAGTGAGCAGTTCTTC. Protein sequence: CASSHGRPVGSEQFF.

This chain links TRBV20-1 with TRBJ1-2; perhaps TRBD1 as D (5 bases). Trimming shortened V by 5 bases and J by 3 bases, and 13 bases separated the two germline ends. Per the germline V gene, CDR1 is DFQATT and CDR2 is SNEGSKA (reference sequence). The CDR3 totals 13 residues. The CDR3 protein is CSAPPAGYYGYTF. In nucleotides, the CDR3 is TGCAGTGCTCCCCCCGCAGGGTACTATGGCTACACCTTC.

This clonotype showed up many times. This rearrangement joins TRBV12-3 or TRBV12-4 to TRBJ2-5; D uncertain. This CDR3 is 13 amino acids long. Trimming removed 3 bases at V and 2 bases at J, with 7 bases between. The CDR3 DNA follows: TGTGCCAGCAGTTTCGGCTCACAAGAGACCCAGTACTTC. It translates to CASSFGSQETQYF.

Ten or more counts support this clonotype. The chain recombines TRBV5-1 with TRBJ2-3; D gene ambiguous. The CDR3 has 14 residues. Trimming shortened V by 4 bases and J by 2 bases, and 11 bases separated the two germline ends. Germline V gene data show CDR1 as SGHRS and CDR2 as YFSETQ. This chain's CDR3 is CASSVLGYTDTQYF. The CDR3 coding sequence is TGCGCCAGCAGCGTATTAGGCTACACAGATACGCAGTATTTT. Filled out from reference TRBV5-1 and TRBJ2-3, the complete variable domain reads KAGVTQTPRYLIKTRGQQVTLSCSPISGHRSVSWYQQTPGQGLQFLFEYFSETQRNKGNFPGRFSGRQFSNSRSEMNVSTLELGDSALYLCASSVLGYTDTQYFGPGTRLTVL.

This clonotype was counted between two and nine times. The chain's CDR3 is CSVRPGQHNEQFF. CDR3 sequence (DNA): TGCAGCGTTCGTCCGGGACAGCACAATGAGCAGTTCTTC. V and J are TRBV29-1 and TRBJ2-1; 7 positions agree with TRBD1. Germline loops: CDR1 SQVTM, CDR2 ANQGSEA. Germline trimming cut 5 bases from V and 5 bases from J; bases unmatched to any gene: 6. This CDR3 is 13 amino acids long.

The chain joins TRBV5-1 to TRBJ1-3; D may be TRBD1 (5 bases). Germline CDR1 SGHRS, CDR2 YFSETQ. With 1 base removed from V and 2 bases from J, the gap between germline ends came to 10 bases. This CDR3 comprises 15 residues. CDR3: CASSLKGRAGNTIYF. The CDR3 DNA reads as TGCGCCAGCAGCTTGAAGGGACGGGCTGGAAACACCATATATTTT.

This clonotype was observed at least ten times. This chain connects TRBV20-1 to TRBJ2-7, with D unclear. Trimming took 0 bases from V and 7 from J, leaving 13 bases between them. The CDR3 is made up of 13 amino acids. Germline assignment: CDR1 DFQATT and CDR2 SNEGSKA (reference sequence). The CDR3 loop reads CSARDRGRTEQYF. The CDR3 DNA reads TGCAGTGCTAGAGATCGAGGTCGAACGGAGCAGTACTTC.

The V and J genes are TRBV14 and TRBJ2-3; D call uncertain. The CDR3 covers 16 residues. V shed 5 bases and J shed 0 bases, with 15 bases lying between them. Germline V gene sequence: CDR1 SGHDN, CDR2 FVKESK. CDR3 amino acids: CASSTHPRWSTDTQYF. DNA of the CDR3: TGTGCCAGCAGCACACACCCCCGGTGGAGCACAGATACGCAGTATTTT.

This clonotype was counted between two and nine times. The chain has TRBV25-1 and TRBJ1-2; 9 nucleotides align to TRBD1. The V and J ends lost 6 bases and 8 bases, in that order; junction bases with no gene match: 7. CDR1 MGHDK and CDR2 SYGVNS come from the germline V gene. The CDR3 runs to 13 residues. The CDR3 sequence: CASSLNRGLGYTF. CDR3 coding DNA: TGTGCCAGCAGCCTTAACAGGGGGCTCGGCTACACCTTC.

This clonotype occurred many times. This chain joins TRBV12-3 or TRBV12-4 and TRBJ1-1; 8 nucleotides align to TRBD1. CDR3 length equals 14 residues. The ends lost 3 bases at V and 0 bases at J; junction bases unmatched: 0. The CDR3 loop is CASSLGQVNTEAFF. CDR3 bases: TGTGCCAGCAGTTTGGGACAGGTGAACACTGAAGCTTTCTTT.

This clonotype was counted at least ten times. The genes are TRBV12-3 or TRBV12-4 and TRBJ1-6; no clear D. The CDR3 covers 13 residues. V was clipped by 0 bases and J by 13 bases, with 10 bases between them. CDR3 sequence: CASSLADLQPLHF. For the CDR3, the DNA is TGTGCCAGCAGTTTAGCGGATCTGCAGCCCCTCCACTTT.

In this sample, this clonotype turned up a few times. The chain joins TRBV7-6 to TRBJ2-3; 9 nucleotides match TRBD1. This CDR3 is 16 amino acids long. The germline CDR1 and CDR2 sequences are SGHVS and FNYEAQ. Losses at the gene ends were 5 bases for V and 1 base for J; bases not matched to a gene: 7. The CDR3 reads CASSNRQGGGTDTQYF. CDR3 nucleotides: TGTGCCAGCAGCAATCGACAGGGGGGCGGCACAGATACGCAGTATTTT.